This T cell receptor (beta chain) was recorded in a study of cytomegalovirus exposure and HLA in healthy donors. Study results and limitations: Researchers reported in a later analysis that a missense DCLRE1C variant was tied to TCR beta V- and J-gene trimming.

A word on this clone: No antigen is known for it.

In the PCR, 60 Vbeta and 13 Jbeta primers were used. This table comes from immunoSEQ multiplex PCR, and its TCRdb copy is limited to in-frame clones, with some not included. The table includes around 150,000 clones, 65% to 90% detected once. Trimming left V 3 bases short and J 6 bases short, with 26 bases between. CDR1 is SGHDN, CDR2 FVKESK, per germline. The length of the CDR3 is 18 residues. This sequence originates from a human donor in good health. Material for sequencing was PBMCs. The chain links TRBV14 to TRBJ1-2; D may be TRBD1 (6 bases). The CDR3 DNA sequence: TGTGCCAGCAGCCAGATTACAGGGAGCAAAGGGTTTTCACATGGCTACACCTTC. Protein: CASSQITGSKGFSHGYTF.